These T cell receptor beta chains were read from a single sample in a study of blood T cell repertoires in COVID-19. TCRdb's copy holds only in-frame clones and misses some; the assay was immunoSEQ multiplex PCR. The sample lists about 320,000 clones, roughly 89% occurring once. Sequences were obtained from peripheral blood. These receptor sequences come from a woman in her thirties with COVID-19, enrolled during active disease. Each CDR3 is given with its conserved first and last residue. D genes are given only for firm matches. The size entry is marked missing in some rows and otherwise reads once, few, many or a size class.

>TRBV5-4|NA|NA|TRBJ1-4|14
TGTGCCAGCAGCTTTGGGGGACATGATGAAAAACTGTTTTTT
CASSFGGHDEKLFF
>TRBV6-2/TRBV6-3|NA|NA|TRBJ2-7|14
TGTGCCAGCAGTTACCGGCAGACACCCTACGAGCAGTACTTC
CASSYRQTPYEQYF
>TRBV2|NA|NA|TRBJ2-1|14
TGTGCCAGCAGTGTCTCCAGCGGCAACAATGAGCAGTTCTTC
CASSVSSGNNEQFF
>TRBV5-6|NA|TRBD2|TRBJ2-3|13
TGTGCCACTAACCGGGGGGGCCCAGATACGCAGTATTTT
CATNRGGPDTQYF
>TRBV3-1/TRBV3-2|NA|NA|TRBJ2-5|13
TGTGCCAGCAGCCGGGGCGGAGAGGAGACCCAGTACTTC
CASSRGGEETQYF
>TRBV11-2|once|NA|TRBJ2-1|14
TGTGCCAGCAGCTCCCGAGGGAGCGGCAATGAGCAGTTCTTC
CASSSRGSGNEQFF
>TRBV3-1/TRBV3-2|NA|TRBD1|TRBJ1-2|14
TGTGCCAGCAGCCACACGGACAGGGGTGGAGGCTACACCTTC
CASSHTDRGGGYTF
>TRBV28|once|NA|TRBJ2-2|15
TGTGCCAGCAGTTTTCGGGGGGCAACGGCCGGGGAGCTGTTTTTT
CASSFRGATAGELFF
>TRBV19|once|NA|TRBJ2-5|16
TGTGCCAGTAGTATGACAGGAAACTCCTTCCAAGAGACCCAGTACTTC
CASSMTGNSFQETQYF
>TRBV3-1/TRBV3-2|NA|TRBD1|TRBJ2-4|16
TGTGCCAGCAGCCCGGACCCTTTGGACAGGGGGAACATTCAGTACTTC
CASSPDPLDRGNIQYF
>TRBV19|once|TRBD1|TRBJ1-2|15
TGTGCCAGTAGTACGCACCGGGACAGTAACTATGGCTACACCTTC
CASSTHRDSNYGYTF
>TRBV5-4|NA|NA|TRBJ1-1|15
TGTGCCAGCAGCCCCGGGACTGTTTTGGGCACTGAAGCTTTCTTT
CASSPGTVLGTEAFF
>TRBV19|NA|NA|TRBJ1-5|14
TGTGCCAGTGGGCCACCCTATAGCAATCAGCCCCAGCATTTT
CASGPPYSNQPQHF
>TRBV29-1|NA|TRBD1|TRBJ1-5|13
TGCAGCGTCGGGACAGGGATGAATCAGCCCCAGCATTTT
CSVGTGMNQPQHF
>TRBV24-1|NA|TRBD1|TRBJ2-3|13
TGTGCCACCGGACAGGCAGGCACAGATACGCAGTATTTT
CATGQAGTDTQYF
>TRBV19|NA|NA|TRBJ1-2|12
TGTGCCAGTAGTATAGGAGGAAATGGCTACACCTTC
CASSIGGNGYTF
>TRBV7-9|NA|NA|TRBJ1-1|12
TGTGCCAGCCGGGGGGAATACACTGAAGCTTTCTTT
CASRGEYTEAFF
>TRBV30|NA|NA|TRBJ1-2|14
TGTGCCTGGAGTAAGGAGTTACGTAGTCGAGGCTACACCTTC
CAWSKELRSRGYTF
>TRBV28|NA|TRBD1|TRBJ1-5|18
TGTGCCACCAAGGGATTACACGCCGACAGGGTAGGGAATCAGCCCCAGCATTTT
CATKGLHADRVGNQPQHF
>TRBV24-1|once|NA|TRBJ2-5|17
TGTGCCACCAGTGATTGGCTGTCGGGTGATCCAAGTGAGACCCAGTACTTC
CATSDWLSGDPSETQYF
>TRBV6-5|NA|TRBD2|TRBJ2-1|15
TGTGCCAGCAGCGCACTAGCGGGGGCTTACAATGAGCAGTTCTTC
CASSALAGAYNEQFF
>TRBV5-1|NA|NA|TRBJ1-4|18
TGCGCCAGCAGCTTGTCTCCCAGGGTAGGGGGTGTTAATGAAAAACTGTTTTTT
CASSLSPRVGGVNEKLFF
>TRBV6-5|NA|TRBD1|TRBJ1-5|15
TGTGCCAGCAGTCTCCGCAGGGGGACCTGGCAGCCCCAGCATTTT
CASSLRRGTWQPQHF
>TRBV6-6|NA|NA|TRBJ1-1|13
TGTGCCAGCAAGCGCGGGGAGAACACTGAAGCTTTCTTT
CASKRGENTEAFF
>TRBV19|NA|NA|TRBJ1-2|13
TGTGCCAGTAGTATAGTTACCGGGGGACTTTACACCTTC
CASSIVTGGLYTF
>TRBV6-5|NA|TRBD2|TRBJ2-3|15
TGTGCCAGCAGTTACATCGGGGGGACTACAGATACGCAGTATTTT
CASSYIGGTTDTQYF
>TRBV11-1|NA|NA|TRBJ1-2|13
TGTGCCAGCAGCTTACGAGGGAACTATGGCTACACCTTC
CASSLRGNYGYTF
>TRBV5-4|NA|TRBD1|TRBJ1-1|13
TGTGCCAGCAGCCCGGGACAGGGGCCCCGAGCTTTCTTT
CASSPGQGPRAFF
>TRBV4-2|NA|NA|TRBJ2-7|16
TGTGCCAGCAGCCAAGATGGGGGCGCTCTACTCTACGAGCAGTACTTC
CASSQDGGALLYEQYF
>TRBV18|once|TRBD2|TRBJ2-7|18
TGTGCCAGCTCTCCGACAAGACGGGGGGGGCTATCTGGTAGCGAGCAGTACTTC
CASSPTRRGGLSGSEQYF
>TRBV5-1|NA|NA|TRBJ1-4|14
TGCGCCAGCAGCTTGGGCAGGGGTCGGGAAAAACTGTTTTTT
CASSLGRGREKLFF
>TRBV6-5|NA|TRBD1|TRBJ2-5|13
TGTGCCAGCAGAGGGACAGCTCAAGAGACCCAGTACTTC
CASRGTAQETQYF
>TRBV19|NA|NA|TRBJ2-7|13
TGTGCCTCCGCGGCGGGGCCCGCCTACGAGCAGTACTTC
CASAAGPAYEQYF
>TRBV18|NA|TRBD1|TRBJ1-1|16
TGTGCCAGCTCACCCCCTTTACAGGGGGACGACACTGAAGCTTTCTTT
CASSPPLQGDDTEAFF
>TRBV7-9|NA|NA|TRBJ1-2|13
TGTGCCAGCAGCCCCTCCGTTAACTATGGCTACACCTTC
CASSPSVNYGYTF